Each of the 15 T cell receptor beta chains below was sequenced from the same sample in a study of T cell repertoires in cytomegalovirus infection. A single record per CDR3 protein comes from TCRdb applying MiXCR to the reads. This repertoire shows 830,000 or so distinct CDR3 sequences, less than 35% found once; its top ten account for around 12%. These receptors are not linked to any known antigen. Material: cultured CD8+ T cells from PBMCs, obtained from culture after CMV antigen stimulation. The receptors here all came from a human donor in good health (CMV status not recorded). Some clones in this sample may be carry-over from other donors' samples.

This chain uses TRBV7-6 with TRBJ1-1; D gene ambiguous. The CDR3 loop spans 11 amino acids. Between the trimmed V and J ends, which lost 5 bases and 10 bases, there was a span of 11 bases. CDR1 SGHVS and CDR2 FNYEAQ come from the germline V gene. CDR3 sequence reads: CASSLREVAFF. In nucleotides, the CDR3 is TGTGCCAGCAGCCTGAGGGAAGTAGCTTTCTTT.

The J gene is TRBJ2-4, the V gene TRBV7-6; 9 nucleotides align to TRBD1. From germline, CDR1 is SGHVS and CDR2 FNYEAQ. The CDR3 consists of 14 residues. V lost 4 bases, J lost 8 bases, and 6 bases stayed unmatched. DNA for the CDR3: TGTGCCAGCAGCTCTGGGACAGGGATAGACATTCAGTACTTC. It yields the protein CASSSGTGIDIQYF.

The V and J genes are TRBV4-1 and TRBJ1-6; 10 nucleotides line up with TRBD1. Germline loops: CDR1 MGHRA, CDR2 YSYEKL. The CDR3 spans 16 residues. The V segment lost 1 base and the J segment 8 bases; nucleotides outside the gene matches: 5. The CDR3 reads CASSQGGTGAHSPLHF. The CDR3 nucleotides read TGCGCCAGCAGCCAAGGGGGGACAGGGGCTCATTCACCCCTCCACTTT.

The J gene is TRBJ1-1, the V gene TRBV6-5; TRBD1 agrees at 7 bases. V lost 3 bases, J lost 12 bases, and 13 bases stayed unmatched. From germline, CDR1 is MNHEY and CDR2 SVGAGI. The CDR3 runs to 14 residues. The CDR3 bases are TGTGCCAGCAGTTATTTTGCGGGAACAGGGGAATCTTTCTTT. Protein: CASSYFAGTGESFF.

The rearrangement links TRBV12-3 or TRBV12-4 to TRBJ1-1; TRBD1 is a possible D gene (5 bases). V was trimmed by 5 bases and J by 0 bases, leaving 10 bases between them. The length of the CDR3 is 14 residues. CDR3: CASSVGDMNTEAFF. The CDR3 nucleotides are TGTGCCAGCAGTGTGGGGGATATGAACACTGAAGCTTTCTTT.

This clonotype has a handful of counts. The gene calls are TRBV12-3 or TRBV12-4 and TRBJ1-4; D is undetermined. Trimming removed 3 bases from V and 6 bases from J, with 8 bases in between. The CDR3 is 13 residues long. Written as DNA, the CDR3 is TGTGCCAGCAGTTTTTTACTCGATGAAAAACTGTTTTTT. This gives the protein CASSFLLDEKLFF.

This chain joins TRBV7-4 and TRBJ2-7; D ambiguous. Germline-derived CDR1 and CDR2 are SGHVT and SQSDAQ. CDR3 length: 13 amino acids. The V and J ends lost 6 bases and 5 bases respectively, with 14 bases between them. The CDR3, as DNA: TGTGCCAGCAGTCAACCTGTACTGGACGAGCAGTACTTC. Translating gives CASSQPVLDEQYF.

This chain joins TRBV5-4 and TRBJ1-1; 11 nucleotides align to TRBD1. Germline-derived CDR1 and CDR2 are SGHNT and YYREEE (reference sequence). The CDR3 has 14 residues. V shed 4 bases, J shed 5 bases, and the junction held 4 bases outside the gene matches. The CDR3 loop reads CASSKGQGVTEAFF. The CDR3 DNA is TGTGCCAGCAGCAAGGGACAGGGGGTAACTGAAGCTTTCTTT. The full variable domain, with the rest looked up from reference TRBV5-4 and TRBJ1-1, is ETGVTQSPTHLIKTRGQQVTLRCSSQSGHNTVSWYQQALGQGPQFIFQYYREEENGRGNFPPRFSGLQFPNYSSELNVNALELDDSALYLCASSKGQGVTEAFFGQGTRLTVV.

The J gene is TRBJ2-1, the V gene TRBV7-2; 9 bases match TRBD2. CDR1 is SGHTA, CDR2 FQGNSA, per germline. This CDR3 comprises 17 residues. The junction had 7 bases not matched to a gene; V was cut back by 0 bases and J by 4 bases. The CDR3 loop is CASSLAGRGGRYNEQFF. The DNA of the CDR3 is TGTGCCAGCAGCTTAGCGGGGCGGGGGGGCAGGTACAATGAGCAGTTCTTC.

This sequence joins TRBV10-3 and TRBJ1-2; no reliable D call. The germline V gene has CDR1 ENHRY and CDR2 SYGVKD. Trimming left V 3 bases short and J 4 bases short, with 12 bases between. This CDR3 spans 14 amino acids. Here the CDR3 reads CAISDPRAPYGYTF. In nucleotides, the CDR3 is TGTGCCATCAGTGATCCCCGGGCCCCCTATGGCTACACCTTC.

In DNA form, the CDR3 reads TGTGCCAGCAGTTACGGCGGACTAGCGGGGAGAGAGCAGTACGTC. Its translation: CASSYGGLAGREQYV. The chain couples TRBV6-2 or TRBV6-3 to TRBJ2-7; 12 positions match TRBD2. Trimming at V came to 2 bases and at J to 7 bases, leaving 6 bases not matched to a gene. CDR3 length equals 15 residues. Germline CDR1 MNHEY, CDR2 SVGEGT.

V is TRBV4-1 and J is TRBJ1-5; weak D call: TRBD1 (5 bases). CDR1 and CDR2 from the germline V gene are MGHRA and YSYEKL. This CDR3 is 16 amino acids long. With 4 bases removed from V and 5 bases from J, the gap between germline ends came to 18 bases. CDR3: CASSPFTPTGDQPQHF. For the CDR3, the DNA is TGCGCCAGCAGCCCTTTCACACCTACGGGGGATCAGCCCCAGCATTTT.

The chain's CDR3 is CASSYAMGNEKLFF. As DNA, the CDR3 is TGTGCCAGCAGTTACGCGATGGGTAATGAAAAACTGTTTTTT. The rearrangement links TRBV6-5 to TRBJ1-4; no definite D call. Germline lookup yields CDR1 MNHEY and CDR2 SVGAGI. This CDR3 is built from 14 residues. V lost 2 bases and J lost 4, with 8 bases in between.

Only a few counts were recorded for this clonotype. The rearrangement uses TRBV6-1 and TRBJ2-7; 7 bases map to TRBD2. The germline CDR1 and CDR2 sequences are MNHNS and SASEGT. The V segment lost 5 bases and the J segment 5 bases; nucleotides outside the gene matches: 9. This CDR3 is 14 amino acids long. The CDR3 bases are TGTGCCAGCAGTCCCTGGACTAGGGAGGACGAGCAGTACTTC. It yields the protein CASSPWTREDEQYF.

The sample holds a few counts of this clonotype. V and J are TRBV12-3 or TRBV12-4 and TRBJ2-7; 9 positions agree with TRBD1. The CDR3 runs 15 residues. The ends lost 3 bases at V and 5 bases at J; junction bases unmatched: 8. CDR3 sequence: CASSFPDRGDHEQYF. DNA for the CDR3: TGTGCCAGCAGTTTCCCGGACAGGGGCGACCACGAGCAGTACTTC.